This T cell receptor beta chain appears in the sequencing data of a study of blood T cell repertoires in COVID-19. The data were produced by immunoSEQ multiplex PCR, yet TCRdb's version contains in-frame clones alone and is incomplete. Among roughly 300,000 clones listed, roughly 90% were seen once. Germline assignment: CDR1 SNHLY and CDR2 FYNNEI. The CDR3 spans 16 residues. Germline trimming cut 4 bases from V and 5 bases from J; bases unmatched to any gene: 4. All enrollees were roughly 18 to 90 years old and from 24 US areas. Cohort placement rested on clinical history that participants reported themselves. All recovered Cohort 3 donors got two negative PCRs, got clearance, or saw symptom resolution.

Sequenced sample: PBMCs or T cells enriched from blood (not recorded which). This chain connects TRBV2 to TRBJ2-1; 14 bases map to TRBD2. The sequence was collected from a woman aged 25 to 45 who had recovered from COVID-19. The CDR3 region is CASSGGLAGGNNEQFF. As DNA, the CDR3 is TGTGCCAGCAGTGGAGGACTAGCGGGAGGAAACAATGAGCAGTTCTTC.